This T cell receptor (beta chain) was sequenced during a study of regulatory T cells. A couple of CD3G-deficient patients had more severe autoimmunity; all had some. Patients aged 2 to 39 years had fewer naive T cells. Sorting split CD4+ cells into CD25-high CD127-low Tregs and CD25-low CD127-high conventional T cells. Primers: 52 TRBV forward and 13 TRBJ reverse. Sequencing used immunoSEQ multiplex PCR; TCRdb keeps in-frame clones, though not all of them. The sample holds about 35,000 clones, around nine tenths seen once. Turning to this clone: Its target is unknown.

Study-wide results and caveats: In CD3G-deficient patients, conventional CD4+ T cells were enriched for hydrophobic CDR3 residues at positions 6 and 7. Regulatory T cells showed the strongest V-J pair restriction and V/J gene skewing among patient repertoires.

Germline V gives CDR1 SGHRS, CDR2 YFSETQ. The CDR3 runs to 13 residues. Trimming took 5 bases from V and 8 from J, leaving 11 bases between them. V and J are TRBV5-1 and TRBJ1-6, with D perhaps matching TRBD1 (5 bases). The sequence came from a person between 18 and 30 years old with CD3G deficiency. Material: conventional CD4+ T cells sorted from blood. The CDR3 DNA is TGCGCCAGCAGGGGACCGGCGGATTCACCCCTCCACTTT. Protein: CASRGPADSPLHF.